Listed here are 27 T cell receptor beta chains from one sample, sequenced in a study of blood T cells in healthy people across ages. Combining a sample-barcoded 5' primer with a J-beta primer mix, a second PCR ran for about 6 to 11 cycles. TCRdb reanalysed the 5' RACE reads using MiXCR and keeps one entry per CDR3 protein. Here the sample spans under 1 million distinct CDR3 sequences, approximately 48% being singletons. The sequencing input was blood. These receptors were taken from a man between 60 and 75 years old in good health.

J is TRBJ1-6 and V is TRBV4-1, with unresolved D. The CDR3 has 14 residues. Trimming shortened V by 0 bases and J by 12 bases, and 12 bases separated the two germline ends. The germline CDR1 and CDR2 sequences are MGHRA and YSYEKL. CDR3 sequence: CASSQDGLTGPLHF. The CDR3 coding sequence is TGCGCCAGCAGCCAAGATGGCCTGACGGGACCCCTCCACTTT.

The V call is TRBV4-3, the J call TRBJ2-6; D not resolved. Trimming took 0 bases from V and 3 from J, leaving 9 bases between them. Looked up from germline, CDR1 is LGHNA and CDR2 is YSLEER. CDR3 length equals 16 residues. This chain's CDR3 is CASSQDHGYGANVLTF. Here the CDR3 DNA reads TGCGCCAGCAGCCAAGATCACGGGTATGGGGCCAACGTCCTGACTTTC.

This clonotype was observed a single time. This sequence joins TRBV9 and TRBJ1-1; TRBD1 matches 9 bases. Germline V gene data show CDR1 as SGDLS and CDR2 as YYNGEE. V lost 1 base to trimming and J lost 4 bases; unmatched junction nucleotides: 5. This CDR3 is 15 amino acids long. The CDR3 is CASSVTGQGITEAFF. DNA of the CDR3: TGTGCCAGCAGCGTAACGGGACAGGGAATCACTGAAGCTTTCTTT. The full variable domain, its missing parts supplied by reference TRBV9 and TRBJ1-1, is DSGVTQTPKHLITATGQRVTLRCSPRSGDLSVYWYQQSLDQGLQFLIQYYNGEERAKGNILERFSAQQFPDLHSELNLSSLELGDSALYFCASSVTGQGITEAFFGQGTRLTVV.

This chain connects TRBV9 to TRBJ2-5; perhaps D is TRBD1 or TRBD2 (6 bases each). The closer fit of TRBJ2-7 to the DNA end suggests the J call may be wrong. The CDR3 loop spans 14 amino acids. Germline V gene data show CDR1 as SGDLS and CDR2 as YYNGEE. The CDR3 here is CASTELGGGYEQYF. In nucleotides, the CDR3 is TGTGCCAGCACTGAACTGGGGGGCGGGTACGAGCAGTACTTC.

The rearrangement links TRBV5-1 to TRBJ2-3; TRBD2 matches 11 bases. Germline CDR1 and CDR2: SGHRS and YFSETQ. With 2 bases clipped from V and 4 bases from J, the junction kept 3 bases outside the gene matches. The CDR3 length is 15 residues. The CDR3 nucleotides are TGCGCCAGCAGCTTTAGCGGGAGGGTCGCAGATACGCAGTATTTT. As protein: CASSFSGRVADTQYF.

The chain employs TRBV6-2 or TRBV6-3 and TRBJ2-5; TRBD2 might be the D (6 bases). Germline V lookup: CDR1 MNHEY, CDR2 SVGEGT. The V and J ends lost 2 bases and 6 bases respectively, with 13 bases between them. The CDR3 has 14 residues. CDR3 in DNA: TGTGCCAGCAGTTACAGCGGGTCCGACCAGACCCAGTACTTC. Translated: CASSYSGSDQTQYF.

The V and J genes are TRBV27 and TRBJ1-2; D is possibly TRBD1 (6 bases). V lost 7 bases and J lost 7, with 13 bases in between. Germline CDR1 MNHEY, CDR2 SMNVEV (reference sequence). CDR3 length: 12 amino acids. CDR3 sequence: CASIGPGVGYTF. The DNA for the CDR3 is TGTGCCAGCATCGGACCAGGGGTTGGCTACACCTTC.

The CDR3 DNA follows: TGTGCCATCAGTGAGTCGAACGAGCAGTACTTC. Translation gives CAISESNEQYF. The V gene is TRBV10-3, the J gene TRBJ2-5; D remains unclear. The J call is uncertain, as TRBJ2-7 better fits the DNA end. This CDR3 region has 11 residues. Germline loops: CDR1 ENHRY, CDR2 SYGVKD.

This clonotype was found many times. The chain's CDR3 is CASSQLGTMGNIQYF. CDR3 DNA: TGTGCCAGCAGCCAGTTAGGGACTATGGGAAACATTCAGTACTTC. The chain has TRBV7-9 and TRBJ2-4, with 7 bases lining up with TRBD2. This CDR3 has 15 amino acids. V dropped 5 bases and J dropped 6; count of bases not matched to a gene: 10. Germline loops: CDR1 SEHNR, CDR2 FQNEAQ (reference sequence).

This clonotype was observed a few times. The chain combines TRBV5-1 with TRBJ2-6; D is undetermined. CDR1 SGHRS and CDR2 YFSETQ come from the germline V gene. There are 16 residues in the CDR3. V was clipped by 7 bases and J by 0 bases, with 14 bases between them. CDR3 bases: TGCGCCAGCTTCTTCGCCCCTGGCTCTGGGGCCAACGTCCTGACTTTC. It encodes CASFFAPGSGANVLTF.

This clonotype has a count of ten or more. For the CDR3, the DNA is TGCAGTGCTAGAGATTTCGCTAGCGGGTACAATGAGCAGTTCTTC. This codes for CSARDFASGYNEQFF. V usage is TRBV20-1 and J usage is TRBJ2-1, with 8 bases lining up with TRBD2. CDR1 is DFQATT and CDR2 is SNEGSKA in the germline V gene (reference sequence). V was pared by 0 bases and J by 4 bases, with 5 bases of the junction left unmatched. The CDR3 extends over 15 amino acids.

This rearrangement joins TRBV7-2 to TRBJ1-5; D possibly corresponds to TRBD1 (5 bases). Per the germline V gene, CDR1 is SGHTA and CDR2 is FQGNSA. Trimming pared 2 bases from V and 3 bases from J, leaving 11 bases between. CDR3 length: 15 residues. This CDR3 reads CASSLWGGDNQPQHF. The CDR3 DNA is TGTGCCAGCAGCTTATGGGGAGGGGACAATCAGCCCCAGCATTTT.

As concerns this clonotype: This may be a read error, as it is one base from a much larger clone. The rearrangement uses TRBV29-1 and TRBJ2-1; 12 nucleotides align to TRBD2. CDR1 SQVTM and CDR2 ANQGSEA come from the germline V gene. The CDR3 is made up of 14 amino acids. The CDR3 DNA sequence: TGCAGCTTCTCTCTAGCGGGGGGGTACAATGGGCAGTTCTTC. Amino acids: CSFSLAGGYNGQFF.

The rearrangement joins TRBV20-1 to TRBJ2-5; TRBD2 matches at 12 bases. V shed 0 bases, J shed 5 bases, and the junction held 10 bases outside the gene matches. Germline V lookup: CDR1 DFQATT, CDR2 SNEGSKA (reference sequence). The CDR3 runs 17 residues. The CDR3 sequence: CSARDMASGGARETQYF. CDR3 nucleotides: TGCAGTGCTAGAGATATGGCTAGCGGGGGGGCCCGGGAGACCCAGTACTTC.

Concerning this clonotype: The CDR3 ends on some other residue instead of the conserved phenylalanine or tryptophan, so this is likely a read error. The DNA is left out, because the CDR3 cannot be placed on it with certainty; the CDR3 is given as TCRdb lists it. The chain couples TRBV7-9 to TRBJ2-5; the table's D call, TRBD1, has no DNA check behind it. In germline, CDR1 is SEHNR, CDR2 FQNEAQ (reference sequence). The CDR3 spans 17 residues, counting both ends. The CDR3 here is CASRSGRGNRAGYTFGS.

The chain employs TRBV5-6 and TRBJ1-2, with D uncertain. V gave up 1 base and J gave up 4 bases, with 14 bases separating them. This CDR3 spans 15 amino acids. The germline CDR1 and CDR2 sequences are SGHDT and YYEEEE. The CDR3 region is CASSLPLIASYGYTF. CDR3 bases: TGTGCCAGCAGCTTGCCGCTTATAGCGAGCTATGGCTACACCTTC.

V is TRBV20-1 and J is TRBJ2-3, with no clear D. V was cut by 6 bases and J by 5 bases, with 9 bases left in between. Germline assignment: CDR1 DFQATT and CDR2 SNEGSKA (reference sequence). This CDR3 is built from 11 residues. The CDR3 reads CSASPRDTQYF. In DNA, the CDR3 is TGCAGTGCCTCACCTAGAGATACGCAGTATTTT.

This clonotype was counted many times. CDR3 sequence reads: CASSQELNTEAFF. The DNA of the CDR3 is TGTGCCAGCAGCCAAGAACTGAACACTGAAGCTTTCTTT. The V gene is TRBV14, the J gene TRBJ1-1; no reliable D call. Trimming removed 0 bases from V and 0 bases from J, with 2 bases in between. Germline lookup yields CDR1 SGHDN and CDR2 FVKESK. CDR3 length: 13 amino acids.

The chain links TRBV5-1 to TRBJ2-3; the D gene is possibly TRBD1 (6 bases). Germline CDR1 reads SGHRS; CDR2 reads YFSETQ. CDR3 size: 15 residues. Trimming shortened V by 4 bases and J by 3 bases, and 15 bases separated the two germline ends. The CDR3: CASSPDSGSTDTQYF. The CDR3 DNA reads TGCGCCAGCAGCCCGGACAGTGGATCTACAGATACGCAGTATTTT.

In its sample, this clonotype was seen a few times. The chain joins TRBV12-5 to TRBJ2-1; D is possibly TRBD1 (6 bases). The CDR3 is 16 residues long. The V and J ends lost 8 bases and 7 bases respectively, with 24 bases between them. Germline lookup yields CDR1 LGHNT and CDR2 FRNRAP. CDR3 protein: CASSSPRGGFYNEQFF. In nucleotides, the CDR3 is TGTGCTAGTAGTTCCCCCAGGGGTGGTTTCTATAATGAGCAGTTCTTC.

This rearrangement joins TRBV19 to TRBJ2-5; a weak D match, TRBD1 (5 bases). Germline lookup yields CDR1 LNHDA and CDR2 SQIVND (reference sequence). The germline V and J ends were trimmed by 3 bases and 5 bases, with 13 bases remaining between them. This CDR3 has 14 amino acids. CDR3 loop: CASSMSAGLETQYF. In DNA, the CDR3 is TGTGCCAGTAGTATGAGCGCAGGGTTGGAGACCCAGTACTTC. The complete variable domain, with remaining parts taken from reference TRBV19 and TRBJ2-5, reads DGGITQSPKYLFRKEGQNVTLSCEQNLNHDAMYWYRQDPGQGLRLIYYSQIVNDFQKGDIAEGYSVSREKKESFPLTVTSAQKNPTAFYLCASSMSAGLETQYFGPGTRLLVL.

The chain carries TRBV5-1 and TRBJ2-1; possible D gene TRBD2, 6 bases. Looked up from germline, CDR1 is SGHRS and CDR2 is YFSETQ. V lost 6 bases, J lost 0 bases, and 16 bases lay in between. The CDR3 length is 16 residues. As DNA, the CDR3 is TGCGCCAGCACCACGACTAGTTCGGCCTCCTACAATGAGCAGTTCTTC. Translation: CASTTTSSASYNEQFF.

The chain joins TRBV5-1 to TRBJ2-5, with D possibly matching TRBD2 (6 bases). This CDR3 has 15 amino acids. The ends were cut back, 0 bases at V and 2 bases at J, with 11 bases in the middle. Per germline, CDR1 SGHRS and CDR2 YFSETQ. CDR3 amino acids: CASSLAAGLQETQYF. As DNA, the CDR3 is TGCGCCAGCAGCTTGGCGGCGGGGCTACAAGAGACCCAGTACTTC.

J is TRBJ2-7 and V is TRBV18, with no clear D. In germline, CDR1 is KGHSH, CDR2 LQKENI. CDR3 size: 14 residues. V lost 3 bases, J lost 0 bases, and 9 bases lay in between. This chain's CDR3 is CASSPAVSSYEQYF. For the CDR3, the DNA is TGTGCCAGCTCACCCGCGGTTAGCTCCTACGAGCAGTACTTC.

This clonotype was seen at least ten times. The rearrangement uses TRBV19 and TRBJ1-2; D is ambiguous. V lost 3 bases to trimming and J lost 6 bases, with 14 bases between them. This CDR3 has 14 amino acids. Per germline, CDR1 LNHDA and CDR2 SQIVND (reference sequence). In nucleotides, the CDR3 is TGTGCCAGTAGTATTCCTCGGGAAAGTAATGGCTACACCTTC. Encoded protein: CASSIPRESNGYTF.

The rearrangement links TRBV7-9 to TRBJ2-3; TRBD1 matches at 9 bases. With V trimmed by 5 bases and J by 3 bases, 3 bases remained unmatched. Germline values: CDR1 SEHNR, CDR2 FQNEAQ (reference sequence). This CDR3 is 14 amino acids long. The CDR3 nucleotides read TGTGCCAGCAGCGCAGGGACAGGGACAGATACGCAGTATTTT. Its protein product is CASSAGTGTDTQYF.

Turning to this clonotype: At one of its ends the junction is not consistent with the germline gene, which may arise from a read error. CDR3 DNA sequence: TGCGCCAGCAGCTTGGCCACGTCTGGGCGGGGGTCCACAGATACGCGGTATTTT. This codes for CASSLATSGRGSTDTRYF. The rearrangement uses TRBV5-1 and TRBJ2-3, with 7 bases lining up with TRBD2. The CDR3 spans 18 residues. Germline CDR1 and CDR2: SGHRS and YFSETQ.